This T cell receptor (beta chain) came from a study of blood T cells in healthy people across ages. Overall study findings and caveats: When one million T cells were used, diversity estimates were thought to be underestimates.

Comment on this clonotype: Antigen unknown.

Sample-barcoded 5' priming and a J-beta primer mix drove a second PCR of about 7 to 12 cycles. MiXCR was run by TCRdb on the 5' RACE reads, yielding one entry per CDR3 protein. This table holds some 880,000 distinct CDR3 sequences, roughly 40% found once. Trimming shortened V by 2 bases and J by 6 bases, and 17 bases separated the two germline ends. In germline, CDR1 is LGHDT, CDR2 YNNKEL (reference sequence). The CDR3 contains 16 residues. This receptor was obtained from a young man in good health. Sequenced material: blood. The genes are TRBV3-1 and TRBJ1-5; no firm D call. The CDR3 loop is CASSQSTGSSSQPQHF. CDR3 in DNA: TGTGCCAGCAGCCAATCCACGGGGTCGAGTAGTCAGCCCCAGCATTTT.